The 27 T cell receptor beta chains below all came from one sample that was sequenced in a study of monozygotic twins with inflammatory bowel disease. For each CDR3 protein, TCRdb gives one entry from its re-call of the 5' RACE reads, without DNA. This table lists 150,000 to 200,000 distinct CDR3 sequences. Sequencing was carried out using blood. These receptors came from a human donor with ulcerative colitis or Crohn's disease, or a healthy co-twin of an affected twin (not recorded which).

V usage is TRBV6-5 and J usage is TRBJ1-1; TCRdb outputs TRBD1, but without DNA this stays unchecked. The CDR3 has 14 residues. Looked up from germline, CDR1 is MNHEY and CDR2 is SVGAGI. CDR3 loop: CASSYDRGNTEAFF.

The chain links TRBV5-1 to TRBJ2-7; TCRdb's D gene call, TRBD1, goes unchecked for lack of DNA. Germline values: CDR1 SGHRS, CDR2 YFSETQ. This CDR3 spans 13 amino acids. The CDR3 loop reads CASSSPWTGERYF.

The J gene is TRBJ2-1, the V gene TRBV5-1. This CDR3 has 16 amino acids. CDR1 is SGHRS and CDR2 is YFSETQ in the germline V gene. This CDR3 reads CASSLDSGGRRDEQFF.

The CDR3 is CASSLARGLDEQFF. The rearrangement joins TRBV5-1 to TRBJ2-1; TCRdb lists TRBD1, though no DNA is available to test this call. Per germline, CDR1 SGHRS and CDR2 YFSETQ. The length of the CDR3 is 14 residues.

V usage is TRBV12-3 or TRBV12-4 and J usage is TRBJ1-2; the TCRdb call, TRBD1, lacks DNA for checking. The CDR3 runs 12 residues. The chain's CDR3 is CASSPRQGVCTF.

This sequence joins TRBV3-1 and TRBJ2-7. Germline V gene data show CDR1 as LGHDT and CDR2 as YNNKEL (reference sequence). CDR3 size: 12 residues. CDR3 residues: CASSQDQVGLDF.

The genes are TRBV5-5 and TRBJ1-1; TCRdb reports TRBD1, a call that lacks DNA to check it against. Germline CDR1 SGHKS, CDR2 YYEKEE (reference sequence). CDR3 length equals 13 residues. Here the CDR3 reads CASSGTGPTEAFF.

The genes are TRBV20-1 and TRBJ2-7; TCRdb returns TRBD1, unconfirmable since there is no DNA. The CDR3 totals 14 residues. Germline CDR1 DFQATT, CDR2 SNEGSKA (reference sequence). The CDR3 loop reads CSATETGGFYEQYF.

The chain combines TRBV20-1 with TRBJ1-5; without DNA, the TCRdb call of TRBD1 cannot be checked. The CDR3 sequence is 15 residues long. Germline lookup yields CDR1 DFQATT and CDR2 SNEGSKA (reference sequence). The CDR3 sequence: CSASPPLDSNQPQHF.

V and J are TRBV27 and TRBJ2-3; TCRdb's D call, TRBD1, is unchecked because there is no DNA. The CDR3 runs 15 residues. Germline-derived CDR1 and CDR2 are MNHEY and SMNVEV (reference sequence). The CDR3 region is CASSSQGWSTDTQYF.

The V gene is TRBV20-1, the J gene TRBJ2-1; TCRdb picks TRBD1, but there is no DNA to check that call. CDR3 size: 18 residues. Per the germline V gene, CDR1 is DFQATT and CDR2 is SNEGSKA (reference sequence). The chain's CDR3 is CSASRDRVPSSSYNEQFF.

V is TRBV19 and J is TRBJ1-1; checking the TCRdb D call of TRBD1 is not possible without DNA. Per germline, CDR1 LNHDA and CDR2 SQIVND (reference sequence). The CDR3 runs 15 residues. The chain's CDR3 is CASSQRQGKDTEAFF. Complete variable domain (other parts from reference TRBV19 and TRBJ1-1): DGGITQSPKYLFRKEGQNVTLSCEQNLNHDAMYWYRQDPGQGLRLIYYSQIVNDFQKGDIAEGYSVSREKKESFPLTVTSAQKNPTAFYLCASSQRQGKDTEAFFGQGTRLTVV.

The chain recombines TRBV15 with TRBJ2-4; TCRdb calls TRBD2, which cannot be checked without DNA. There are 16 residues in the CDR3. Germline V lookup: CDR1 LNHNV, CDR2 YYDKDF (reference sequence). This chain's CDR3 is CATSRDMWELKNMQYF.

The chain recombines TRBV30 with TRBJ1-4; as DNA is missing, the TRBD1 call by TCRdb cannot be tested. The CDR3 is 20 residues long. Germline assignment: CDR1 GTSNPN and CDR2 SVGIG (reference sequence). The CDR3 loop reads CAWSVAAVFAGRATNEKLFF.

The rearrangement links TRBV7-8 to TRBJ2-7; there is no DNA to check the TCRdb D call of TRBD1. The CDR3 is 15 residues long. Germline V gene lookup returns CDR1 SGHVS and CDR2 FQNEAQ. The CDR3: CASSYGTGVPYEQYF.

This sequence joins TRBV4-1 and TRBJ1-4; TCRdb's D call, TRBD1, is unchecked because there is no DNA. Per germline, CDR1 MGHRA and CDR2 YSYEKL. This CDR3 is built from 15 residues. CDR3 region: CASSQVGTRNEKLFF.

The chain employs TRBV10-3 and TRBJ2-5; checking the TCRdb D call of TRBD1 is not possible without DNA. The germline V gene encodes CDR1 ENHRY and CDR2 SYGVKD. The CDR3 is made up of 14 amino acids. CDR3 sequence: CAISDGAFQETQYF.

This chain joins TRBV24-1 and TRBJ1-2. Germline assignment: CDR1 KGHDR and CDR2 SFDVKD. This CDR3 spans 13 amino acids. Here the CDR3 reads CATQRSTDYGYTF.

The chain links TRBV19 to TRBJ2-7. The CDR3 consists of 13 residues. Germline CDR1 is LNHDA and CDR2 is SQIVND (reference sequence). This CDR3 reads CASSNQPFYEQYF.

This rearrangement joins TRBV27 to TRBJ2-2; the D gene TCRdb calls, TRBD1, cannot be checked with no DNA. The germline V gene encodes CDR1 MNHEY and CDR2 SMNVEV (reference sequence). The CDR3 runs 14 residues. CDR3 amino acids: CATIRDRGSGELFF.

V gene TRBV18 combines with J gene TRBJ1-3. Germline loops: CDR1 KGHSH, CDR2 LQKENI. This CDR3 contains 14 residues. The CDR3 here is CASSPAGSGNTIYF.

The CDR3 sequence is CASSYPRTGKETQYF. The chain recombines TRBV6-5 with TRBJ2-5; there is no DNA to check the TCRdb D call of TRBD1. The CDR3 extends over 15 amino acids. Germline CDR1 MNHEY, CDR2 SVGAGI.

The chain employs TRBV4-1 and TRBJ2-5; absent DNA, TCRdb's TRBD1 call cannot be checked. The germline CDR1 and CDR2 sequences are MGHRA and YSYEKL. This CDR3 is built from 13 residues. CDR3 loop: CASSQVGVETQYF.

The rearrangement links TRBV5-1 to TRBJ2-7; TCRdb gives TRBD1 as the D gene, but with no DNA this cannot be confirmed. Germline CDR1 and CDR2: SGHRS and YFSETQ. This CDR3 has 14 amino acids. The CDR3 loop reads CASRDRGKTYEQYF.

This chain connects TRBV5-1 to TRBJ1-6; TCRdb names TRBD1, which stays unverified in the absence of DNA. This CDR3 has 14 residues. The germline CDR1 and CDR2 sequences are SGHRS and YFSETQ. The CDR3: CASSGGNYNSPLHF.

CDR3 region: CASNYATLRGGGSYEQYF. The chain links TRBV6-2 or TRBV6-3 to TRBJ2-7; lacking DNA, the TRBD1 call made by TCRdb goes unchecked. The germline V gene has CDR1 MNHEY and CDR2 SVGEGT. The length of the CDR3 is 18 residues.

The chain has TRBV9 and TRBJ1-6; TCRdb returns TRBD1, unconfirmable since there is no DNA. In germline, CDR1 is SGDLS, CDR2 YYNGEE. The CDR3 loop spans 18 amino acids. The CDR3: CASSVRGGAGSGNSPLHF.